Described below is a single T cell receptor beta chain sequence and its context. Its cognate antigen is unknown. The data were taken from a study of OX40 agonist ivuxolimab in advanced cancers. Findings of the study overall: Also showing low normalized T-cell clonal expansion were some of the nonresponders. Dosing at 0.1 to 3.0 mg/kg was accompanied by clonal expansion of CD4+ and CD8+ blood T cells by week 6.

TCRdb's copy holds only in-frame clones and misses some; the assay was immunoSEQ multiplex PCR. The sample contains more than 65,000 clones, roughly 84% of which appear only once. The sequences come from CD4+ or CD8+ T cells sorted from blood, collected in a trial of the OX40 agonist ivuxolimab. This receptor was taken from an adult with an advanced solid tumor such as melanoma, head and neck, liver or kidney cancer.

CDR3 sequence: CASSLEAWYGYTF. Here the CDR3 DNA reads TGTGCCAGCAGCTTAGAGGCTTGGTATGGCTACACCTTC. The J gene is TRBJ1-2, the V gene TRBV11-3, with D unclear. The CDR3 spans 13 residues. Per the germline V gene, CDR1 is SGHNT and CDR2 is YENEEA. Trimming took off 0 bases at V and 5 bases at J, with 7 bases between the two ends.